This TCR beta chain stems from a study of identical twins. Points from the study as a whole: Partial confounding of zero-insertion analyses by invariant MAIT and iNKT cells was possible. Conclusions relied on cross-sectional statistical analysis, not following the same donors. Modelling approaches yielded underestimates of out-of-frame TCR alpha sharing between monozygotic twins.

The germline V gene has CDR1 MNHNS and CDR2 SASEGT. The CDR3 consists of 18 residues. J lost 2 bases, V lost 6 bases, and 15 bases had no gene match. Carrying unique molecular identifiers, the cDNA also gained a universal primer site through template switching. Via MiXCR, TCRdb re-called the 5' RACE reads, giving one row per CDR3 protein. The data contain a few hundred thousand distinct CDR3 sequences, roughly 8% of them singletons. With respect to this clonotype: Its matching antigen is unknown.

This same sample was also part of a study on yellow fever vaccine responses in identical twins.

Sequencing used CD8+ T cells sorted from blood. V usage is TRBV6-1 and J usage is TRBJ2-3; 9 bases are a match to TRBD2. This TCR came from a woman aged 18-35 years in good health. CDR3 bases: TGTGCCAGCAGCCGGTATCTACTAGCGGGCGAAAACACAGATACGCAGTATTTT. It translates to CASSRYLLAGENTDTQYF.